This T cell receptor (beta chain) stems from a study of blood T cell repertoires in COVID-19. Looking at the study overall: COVID-19 samples from acute and convalescent phases originated in the United States, Italy and Spain.

Looked up from germline, CDR1 is SQVTM and CDR2 is ANQGSEA. The CDR3 contains 12 residues. V lost 6 bases to trimming and J lost 2 bases; unmatched junction nucleotides: 0. Original methodology: Amplification of reference gene primers was used by the study to estimate nucleated cell counts. Repertoires were generated with immunoSEQ multiplex PCR, while TCRdb's copy carries only in-frame clones and drops some. D and trimming come from the DNA, and the V and J calls and clone size come from that table. Of 80,000 or so clones listed, approximately 89% are singletons. The sequencing sample was made of peripheral blood. The sequence was obtained from a man aged 45-60 years with acute or convalescent COVID-19. This chain uses TRBV29-1 with TRBJ2-7; 11 bases match TRBD1. The DNA of the CDR3 is TGCAGCGTGGGACAGGGGGCCTACGAGCAGTACTTC. This sequence encodes CSVGQGAYEQYF.